The entry that follows covers one T cell receptor beta chain sequence. Antigen specificity is unknown. The data derive from a study of T cells in Graves' hyperthyroidism and ophthalmopathy. General study results and limits: Most clonotypes that expanded in the thyroid above 0.001 also showed up in blood. A 13 V-J model separated ophthalmopathy from stable hyperthyroidism.

Amplified TCR beta CDR3 regions came from RNA transcripts. Using the HTBI primer set, a first-round RT-PCR was run on the TCR CDR3. TCRdb reprocessed the multiplex PCR reads with MiXCR, giving one entry per CDR3 protein. The table shows 480,000 or so distinct CDR3 sequences, with around an eighth occurring only once. Lactation, pregnancy, other autoimmune disease or uncontrolled infection excluded patients. It was 8.5 to 10 ml of fresh peripheral blood that supplied the PBMCs. The CDR3 contains 16 residues. Trimming left V 6 bases short and J 2 bases short, with 19 bases between. The V gene's germline CDR1 is MDHEN and CDR2 SYDVKM.

This TCR was sampled from a young woman with Graves' hyperthyroidism. The chain couples TRBV28 to TRBJ2-5; D possibly uses TRBD1 or TRBD2 (5 bases each). Sequencing was carried out using blood. The CDR3 DNA follows: TGTGCCAGCAGGGGTAGTCTTTGGGGGTTACAAGAGACCCAGTACTTC. Translating it yields CASRGSLWGLQETQYF. The full variable domain, completed using reference TRBV28 and TRBJ2-5, is DVKVTQSSRYLVKRTGEKVFLECVQDMDHENMFWYRQDPGLGLRLIYFSYDVKMKEKGDIPEGYSVSREKKERFSLILESASTNQTSMYLCASRGSLWGLQETQYFGPGTRLLVL.